The 10 T cell receptor beta chains given below trace back to one sample, sequenced in a study of cytomegalovirus exposure and HLA in healthy donors (dated 2017 in TCRdb). Library creation used the immunoSEQ multiplex PCR assay. A mixture of 60 forward primers for TCR Vbeta segments and 13 reverse primers for TCR Jbeta segments was used in the multiplex PCR. Held by TCRdb, this immuneACCESS table contains in-frame sequences only and omits some clones. Under half of the omission traces to an unresolved V gene where checked; the cause of the rest is unknown. The sample table holds fewer than 130,000 clones, of which about 74% were seen once. Of the sample, roughly 4.9% falls within the top ten clones. Sequenced: PBMCs. All receptors come from a female donor in good health and CMV-seropositive.

V and J are TRBV30 and TRBJ1-2; D is perhaps TRBD1 (5 bases). V was trimmed by 0 bases and J by 6 bases, leaving 11 bases between them. This CDR3 is built from 13 residues. Germline V gene data show CDR1 as GTSNPN and CDR2 as SVGIG (reference sequence). CDR3 sequence reads: CAWSVLLGDGYTF. The CDR3 DNA reads as TGTGCCTGGAGTGTACTCTTAGGGGATGGCTACACCTTC.

This chain connects TRBV29-1 to TRBJ1-5; D gene ambiguous. V gave up 7 bases and J gave up 3 bases, with 10 bases separating them. CDR3 length equals 12 residues. CDR1 is SQVTM and CDR2 is ANQGSEA in the germline V gene. CDR3 sequence (DNA): TGCAGCGCCTCTCGGGACAATCAGCCCCAGCATTTT. The encoded protein is CSASRDNQPQHF.

This clone was counted a single time. At one end the junction does not follow the germline gene, possibly because of a read error. The rearrangement joins TRBV2 to TRBJ1-3, with TRBD1 identical over 9 bases. Per the germline V gene, CDR1 is SNHLY and CDR2 is FYNNEI. This CDR3 has 13 amino acids. The CDR3 is CASSPKVIGQGLF. The CDR3 DNA reads as TGTGCCAGCAGCCCTAAAGTTATCGGACAGGGGCTTTTT. Using reference TRBV2 and TRBJ1-3 for the parts outside the CDR3, the full variable domain is EPEVTQTPSHQVTQMGQEVILRCVPISNHLYFYWYRQILGQKVEFLVSFYNNEISEKSEIFDDQFSVERPDGSNFTLKIRSTKLEDSAMYFCASSPKVIGQGLFGEGSWLTVV.

This clone was recorded once. The rearrangement joins TRBV7-9 to TRBJ2-1, with 10 bases lining up with TRBD2. Germline assignment: CDR1 SEHNR and CDR2 FQNEAQ (reference sequence). The CDR3 spans 15 residues. After removal of 5 bases from V and 9 bases from J, the junction contained 10 bases not matched to a gene. This CDR3 is CASSLGWASGGEQFF. DNA for the CDR3: TGTGCCAGCAGCCTAGGATGGGCTAGCGGGGGTGAGCAGTTCTTC.

The V gene is TRBV5-1, the J gene TRBJ2-5; 12 bases line up with TRBD1. The closer fit of TRBJ2-7 to the DNA end suggests the J call may be wrong. The germline gives CDR1 SGHRS, CDR2 YFSETQ. The CDR3 is made up of 16 amino acids. CDR3 protein: CASSLVGGTGGSEQYF. The DNA for the CDR3 is TGCGCCAGCAGCTTGGTGGGGGGGACAGGGGGCTCCGAGCAGTACTTC.

CDR3 amino acids: CASSRQTSFGSDEQFF. CDR3 DNA: TGCGCCAGCAGCCGTCAGACTAGCTTCGGTTCCGATGAGCAGTTCTTC. This chain joins TRBV5-1 and TRBJ2-1, with 7 bases that match TRBD2. This CDR3 has 16 amino acids. The germline CDR1 and CDR2 sequences are SGHRS and YFSETQ. The V and J ends lost 4 bases and 8 bases, in that order; junction bases with no gene match: 15.

In nucleotides, the CDR3 is TGCGCCAGCAGCCAAGCCCTACTAGCGGGGGGGCGAAATGAGCAGTTCTTC. Protein product: CASSQALLAGGRNEQFF. The rearrangement links TRBV4-1 to TRBJ2-1, with TRBD2 matching over 13 bases. The V gene's germline CDR1 is MGHRA and CDR2 YSYEKL. V shed 1 base, J shed 7 bases, and the junction held 7 bases outside the gene matches. The CDR3 extends over 17 amino acids.

This rearrangement joins TRBV6-6 to TRBJ2-5; D might be TRBD1 (5 bases). Trimming stripped 10 bases from V and 5 bases from J, with 14 bases between. CDR1 and CDR2 (germline): MNHNY, SVGAGI (reference sequence). The CDR3 is 12 amino acids. CDR3 sequence: CATAWGTETQYF. CDR3 coding DNA: TGTGCCACTGCCTGGGGCACGGAGACCCAGTACTTC.

The chain is built from TRBV30 and TRBJ1-2; 10 nucleotides line up with TRBD1. With 0 bases clipped from V and 2 bases from J, the junction kept 9 bases outside the gene matches. The germline gives CDR1 GTSNPN, CDR2 SVGIG (reference sequence). The CDR3 spans 17 residues. The CDR3 DNA reads as TGTGCCTGGAGTGTACCGGGACAGGGGTTAAGGAACTATGGCTACACCTTC. Translation gives CAWSVPGQGLRNYGYTF. Complete variable domain (other parts from reference TRBV30 and TRBJ1-2): SQTIHQWPATLVQPVGSPLSLECTVEGTSNPNLYWYRQAAGRGLQLLFYSVGIGQISSEVPQNLSASRPQDRQFILSSKKLLLSDSGFYLCAWSVPGQGLRNYGYTFGSGTRLTVV.

The V and J genes are TRBV29-1 and TRBJ1-1; D remains unclear. The CDR3 totals 11 residues. The germline CDR1 and CDR2 sequences are SQVTM and ANQGSEA. The V and J ends lost 2 bases and 1 base respectively, with 2 bases between them. Written as DNA, the CDR3 is TGCAGCGTTGAACGGAACACTGAAGCTTTCTTT. Residues: CSVERNTEAFF.